Each of the 16 T cell receptor beta chains below was sequenced from the same sample in a study of blood T cells in healthy people across ages. Then a second PCR, running about 7 to 11 cycles, was carried out with a sample-barcoded 5' primer and a J-beta primer mix. TCRdb re-analysed the 5' RACE reads in MiXCR, keeping a single row per CDR3 protein. Here the sample spans about 1.6 million distinct CDR3 sequences, about 35% being singletons. Sample: blood. These receptors were obtained from a woman aged 25 to 39 in good health.

The chain joins TRBV4-2 to TRBJ2-7; no clear D gene. The CDR3 covers 15 residues. The germline V gene has CDR1 LGHNA and CDR2 YNFKEQ. V was shortened by 4 bases and J by 0 bases, with 13 bases between the two germline ends. CDR3 protein: CASSRSTLSSYEQYF. CDR3 in DNA: TGTGCCAGCAGCCGTAGCACTCTGAGCTCCTACGAGCAGTACTTC.

The chain joins TRBV5-1 to TRBJ1-1; no clear D gene. Germline CDR1 is SGHRS and CDR2 is YFSETQ. V was trimmed by 4 bases and J by 1 base, leaving 14 bases between them. The CDR3 runs to 15 residues. The CDR3 bases are TGCGCCAGCAGCCCGGGAGGGCTTGGGAACACTGAAGCTTTCTTT. The encoded protein is CASSPGGLGNTEAFF.

This chain joins TRBV6-6 and TRBJ1-2; 10 positions agree with TRBD1. This CDR3 is built from 15 residues. The germline V gene encodes CDR1 MNHNY and CDR2 SVGAGI (reference sequence). The V and J ends lost 8 bases and 4 bases, in that order; junction bases with no gene match: 10. This CDR3 is CASQDRGRLVYGYTF. In DNA form, the CDR3 reads TGTGCCAGCCAAGACAGGGGGCGCCTTGTCTATGGCTACACCTTC.

Points on this clonotype: An end of the junction differs from the germline gene, which may be a read error. V usage is TRBV9 and J usage is TRBJ2-7; D not resolved. Germline lookup yields CDR1 SGDLS and CDR2 YYNGEE. The CDR3 runs to 14 residues. In DNA, the CDR3 is TGTGCCTGCAGCACCGGTATTATGGGCTACGAGCAGTACTTC. Amino acid sequence: CACSTGIMGYEQYF.

Only a few counts were recorded for this clonotype. This sequence joins TRBV2 and TRBJ1-6, with 9 positions matching TRBD1. CDR1 SNHLY and CDR2 FYNNEI come from the germline V gene. J was trimmed by 7 bases and V by 7 bases; bases with no gene match: 8. CDR3 size: 15 residues. CDR3 sequence (DNA): TGTGCCAGCAATCGACAGGGGGAAGGAAATTCACCCCTCCACTTT. This encodes CASNRQGEGNSPLHF.

This clonotype was counted at least ten times. The V and J genes are TRBV7-2 and TRBJ2-1; 7 nucleotides match TRBD1. The CDR3 loop spans 19 amino acids. CDR1 and CDR2 from the germline V gene are SGHTA and FQGNSA. V shed 0 bases, J shed 4 bases, and the junction held 15 bases outside the gene matches. In DNA form, the CDR3 reads TGTGCCAGCAGCTTAGCTCGATTGGACAGGCGCACTTTATACAATGAGCAGTTCTTC. This gives the protein CASSLARLDRRTLYNEQFF.

The gene calls are TRBV28 and TRBJ1-4; TRBD1 matches at 9 bases. After removal of 7 bases from V and 8 bases from J, the junction contained 17 bases not matched to a gene. Germline CDR1 MDHEN, CDR2 SYDVKM. The CDR3 runs to 17 residues. The DNA of the CDR3 is TGTGCCAGCACCCCTATGGGACAGGGTTCGGAGTCGGAAAAACTGTTTTTT. Its protein product is CASTPMGQGSESEKLFF.

V gene TRBV20-1 combines with J gene TRBJ2-5; possibly TRBD1 for D (5 bases). This CDR3 region has 13 residues. Deletions cut 6 bases from V and 1 base from J, with 12 bases between. Looked up from germline, CDR1 is DFQATT and CDR2 is SNEGSKA (reference sequence). The chain's CDR3 is CSAPGAAQETQYF. CDR3 coding DNA: TGCAGTGCCCCTGGGGCGGCCCAAGAGACCCAGTACTTC.

J is TRBJ2-1 and V is TRBV28, with a tentative D call TRBD2 (5 bases). Trimming left V 3 bases short and J 6 bases short, with 15 bases between. The CDR3 loop spans 15 amino acids. Germline CDR1 MDHEN, CDR2 SYDVKM. This CDR3 is CASSFSGLGTNEQFF. The DNA for the CDR3 is TGTGCCAGCAGTTTCTCGGGGTTAGGAACCAATGAGCAGTTCTTC.

The rearrangement joins TRBV6-2 or TRBV6-3 to TRBJ1-1; D not resolved. The length of the CDR3 is 14 residues. Trimming took 3 bases from V and 0 from J, leaving 8 bases between them. From germline, CDR1 is MNHEY and CDR2 SVGEGT. The DNA for the CDR3 is TGTGCCAGCAGTTATACTATCATGAACACTGAAGCTTTCTTT. Amino acid sequence: CASSYTIMNTEAFF.

This clonotype has only a few counts. This sequence joins TRBV15 and TRBJ2-1; D is perhaps TRBD1 or TRBD2 (5 bases each). The V gene lost 0 bases and the J gene lost 7 bases, with 19 bases spanning the gap. The CDR3 length is 17 residues. Germline CDR1 LNHNV, CDR2 YYDKDF (reference sequence). DNA of the CDR3: TGTGCCACCAGCAGAGATTGGGTGGCCCTGGGGGAAAATGAGCAGTTCTTC. Its protein product is CATSRDWVALGENEQFF.

J is TRBJ2-7 and V is TRBV6-5; the match to TRBD1 covers 8 bases. J lost 1 base, V lost 0 bases, and 8 bases had no gene match. CDR1 is MNHEY and CDR2 is SVGAGI in the germline V gene. The CDR3 consists of 17 residues. The CDR3, as DNA: TGTGCCAGCAGTTACTCGCCTGAGGACAGGGAGTCCTACGAGCAGTACTTC. It encodes CASSYSPEDRESYEQYF.

On this clonotype: Germline is not matched at one junction end, which may reflect a read error. The chain recombines TRBV4-1 with TRBJ1-1, with D uncertain. The CDR3 totals 14 residues. Germline V gene sequence: CDR1 MGHRA, CDR2 YSYEKL. Here the CDR3 DNA reads TGTGCCAGCAGCCAAGAGGCCATGAACACTGAAGCTTTCTTT. It yields the protein CASSQEAMNTEAFF.

V is TRBV6-1 and J is TRBJ2-5, with 8 bases that match TRBD2. V lost 0 bases and J lost 5; bases outside the gene matches: 5. From germline, CDR1 is MNHNS and CDR2 SASEGT. This CDR3 has 15 amino acids. In nucleotides, the CDR3 is TGTGCCAGCAGTGAAGCCCGGACTAGCTGGGAGACCCAGTACTTC. Translation: CASSEARTSWETQYF.

To note about this clonotype: An end of the junction differs from the germline gene, which may be a read error. This chain connects TRBV4-1 to TRBJ2-7; 8 bases are shared with TRBD2. The CDR3 contains 16 residues. Germline lookup yields CDR1 MGHRA and CDR2 YSYEKL. CDR3 nucleotides: TGCGCCGGCAGCCAAGCACCAAGCGGGAGCCCCTACGAGCAGTACTTC. It is translated as CAGSQAPSGSPYEQYF.

This clonotype was counted between two and nine times. The chain recombines TRBV28 with TRBJ2-3, with TRBD2 matching over 9 bases. J gave up 5 bases and V 5 bases, and 11 bases lay outside the gene matches. The CDR3 runs 16 residues. Germline assignment: CDR1 MDHEN and CDR2 SYDVKM. The CDR3 spells CASSRNSGSHRDTQYF. The CDR3 DNA sequence: TGTGCCAGCAGTCGAAATAGCGGGAGTCATAGAGATACGCAGTATTTT.